The 4 T cell receptor beta chains below all came from one sample that was sequenced in a study of metastatic and nonmetastatic thyroid tumors. Every patient was untreated before thyroid surgery. TCRdb re-called the PCR reads with MiXCR. This table holds 35,000 to 50,000 clones, more than 15% found once. The specimen was blood. The source is a female donor with papillary thyroid cancer or a benign thyroid nodule (not recorded which). Some clones in this sample may be carry-over from other donors' samples.

There are many counts of this clone. This chain joins TRBV12-3 or TRBV12-4 and TRBJ2-2; TRBD1 is a possible D gene (5 bases). There are 15 residues in the CDR3. Between the trimmed V and J ends, which lost 1 base and 6 bases, there was a span of 12 bases. As DNA, the CDR3 is TGTGCCAGCAGTTTAGGCGACAGTTTCTCCGGGGAGCTGTTTTTT. It encodes CASSLGDSFSGELFF.

Many counts were recorded for this clone. A single base separates this from a much larger clone, so it may be a read error. The chain uses TRBV10-1 and TRBJ2-2, with D unclear. The germline V gene encodes CDR1 WNHNN and CDR2 SYGVQD (reference sequence). The CDR3 totals 13 residues. CDR3 region: CAGSEVVGGELFF. CDR3 DNA sequence: TGCGCCGGCAGTGAGGTTGTAGGCGGGGAGCTGTTTTTT.

This clone was found many times. V gene TRBV20-1 combines with J gene TRBJ2-7; TRBD2 matches 8 bases. CDR1 is DFQATT and CDR2 is SNEGSKA in the germline V gene (reference sequence). The CDR3 is 11 residues long. CDR3 sequence reads: CSAGTSDEQYF. The CDR3 region has the DNA TGCAGCGCCGGGACTAGTGACGAGCAGTACTTC.

There are many counts of this clone. The J gene is TRBJ1-2, the V gene TRBV20-1; TRBD1 is a possible D gene (6 bases). The CDR3 is made up of 15 amino acids. CDR1 and CDR2 from the germline V gene are DFQATT and SNEGSKA (reference sequence). Trimming removed 6 bases at V and 2 bases at J, with 19 bases between. The CDR3 nucleotides are TGCAGTGCCACCCCATCGAGGACAGCAAACTATGGCTACACCTTC. This sequence encodes CSATPSRTANYGYTF.